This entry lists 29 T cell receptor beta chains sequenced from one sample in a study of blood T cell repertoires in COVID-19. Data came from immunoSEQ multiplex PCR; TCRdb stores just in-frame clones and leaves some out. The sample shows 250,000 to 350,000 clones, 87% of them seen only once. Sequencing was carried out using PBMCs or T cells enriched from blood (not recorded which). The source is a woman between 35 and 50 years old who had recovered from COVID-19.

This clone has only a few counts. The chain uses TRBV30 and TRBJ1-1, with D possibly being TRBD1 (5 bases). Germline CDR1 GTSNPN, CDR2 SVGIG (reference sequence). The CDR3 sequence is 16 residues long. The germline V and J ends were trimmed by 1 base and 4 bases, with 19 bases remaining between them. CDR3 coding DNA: TGTGCCTGGAGTGCCTTCCCGGGGAGGGGCTCCACTGAAGCTTTCTTT. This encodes CAWSAFPGRGSTEAFF. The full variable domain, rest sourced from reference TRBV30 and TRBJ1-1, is SQTIHQWPATLVQPVGSPLSLECTVEGTSNPNLYWYRQAAGRGLQLLFYSVGIGQISSEVPQNLSASRPQDRQFILSSKKLLLSDSGFYLCAWSAFPGRGSTEAFFGQGTRLTVV.

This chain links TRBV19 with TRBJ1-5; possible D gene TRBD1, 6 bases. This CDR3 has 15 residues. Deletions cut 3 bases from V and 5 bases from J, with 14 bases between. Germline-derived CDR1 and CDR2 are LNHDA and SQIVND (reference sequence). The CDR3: CASSIEGRGDQPQHF. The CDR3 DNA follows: TGTGCCAGTAGTATCGAGGGCAGGGGTGATCAGCCCCAGCATTTT.

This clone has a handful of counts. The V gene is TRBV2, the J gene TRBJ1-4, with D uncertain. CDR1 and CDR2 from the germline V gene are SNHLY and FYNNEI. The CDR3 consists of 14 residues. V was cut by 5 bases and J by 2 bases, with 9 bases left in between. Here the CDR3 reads CASSIVRTNEKLFF. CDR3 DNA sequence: TGTGCCAGCAGTATCGTTCGGACTAATGAAAAACTGTTTTTT.

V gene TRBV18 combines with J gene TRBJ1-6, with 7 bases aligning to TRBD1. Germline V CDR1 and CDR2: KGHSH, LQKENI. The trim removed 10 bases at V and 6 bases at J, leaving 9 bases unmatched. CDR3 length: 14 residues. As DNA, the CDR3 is TGTGCCACCCATGGGGGGACAGCTAATTCACCCCTCCACTTT. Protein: CATHGGTANSPLHF.

CDR3 DNA sequence: TGTGCCAGCAGGCCAACTCGGACAGGGGATAGAGGTTATGGCTACACCTTC. As protein: CASRPTRTGDRGYGYTF. The chain combines TRBV28 with TRBJ1-2; 9 bases match TRBD1. V lost 6 bases and J lost 5; bases outside the gene matches: 16. CDR3 length: 17 residues. Germline lookup yields CDR1 MDHEN and CDR2 SYDVKM.

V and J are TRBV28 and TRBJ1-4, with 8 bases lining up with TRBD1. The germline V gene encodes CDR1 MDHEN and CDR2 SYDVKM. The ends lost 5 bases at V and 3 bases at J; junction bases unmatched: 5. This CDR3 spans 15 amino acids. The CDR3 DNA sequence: TGTGCCAGCAGTCCAAACAGGGGGGCTAATGAAAAACTGTTTTTT. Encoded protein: CASSPNRGANEKLFF.

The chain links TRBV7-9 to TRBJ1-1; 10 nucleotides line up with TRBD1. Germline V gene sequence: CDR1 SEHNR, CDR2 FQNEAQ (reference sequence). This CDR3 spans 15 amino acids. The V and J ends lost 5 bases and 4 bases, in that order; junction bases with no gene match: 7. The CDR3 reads CASSTGQGVSTEAFF. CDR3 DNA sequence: TGTGCCAGCAGCACCGGACAGGGGGTGAGCACTGAAGCTTTCTTT.

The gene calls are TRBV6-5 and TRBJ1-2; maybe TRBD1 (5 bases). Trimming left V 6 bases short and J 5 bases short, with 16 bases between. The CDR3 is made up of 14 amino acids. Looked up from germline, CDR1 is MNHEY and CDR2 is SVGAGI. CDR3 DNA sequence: TGTGCCAGCAGACCTGGACGCAGGGCTTATGGCTACACCTTC. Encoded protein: CASRPGRRAYGYTF.

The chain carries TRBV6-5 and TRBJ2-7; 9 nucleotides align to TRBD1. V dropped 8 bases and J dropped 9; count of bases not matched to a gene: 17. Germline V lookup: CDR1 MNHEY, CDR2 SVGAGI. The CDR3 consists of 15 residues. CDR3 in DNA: TGTGCCAGCCGACCACAGGGGGCGACGGGGGGTAGGCAGTACTTC. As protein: CASRPQGATGGRQYF.

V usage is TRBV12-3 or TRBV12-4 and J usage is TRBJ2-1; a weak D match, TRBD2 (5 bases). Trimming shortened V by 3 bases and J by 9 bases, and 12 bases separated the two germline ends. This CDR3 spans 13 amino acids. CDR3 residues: CASSLASYGEQFF. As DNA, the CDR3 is TGTGCCAGCAGTTTGGCTAGCTACGGTGAGCAGTTCTTC.

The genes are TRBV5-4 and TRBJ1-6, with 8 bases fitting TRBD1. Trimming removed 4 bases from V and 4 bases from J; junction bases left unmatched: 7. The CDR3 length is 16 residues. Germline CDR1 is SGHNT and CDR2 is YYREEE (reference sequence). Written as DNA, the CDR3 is TGTGCCAGCAGCGTGGACAGGGCCCGTTATAATTCACCCCTCCACTTT. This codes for CASSVDRARYNSPLHF. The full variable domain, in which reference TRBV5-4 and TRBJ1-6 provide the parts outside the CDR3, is ETGVTQSPTHLIKTRGQQVTLRCSSQSGHNTVSWYQQALGQGPQFIFQYYREEENGRGNFPPRFSGLQFPNYSSELNVNALELDDSALYLCASSVDRARYNSPLHFGNGTRLTVT.

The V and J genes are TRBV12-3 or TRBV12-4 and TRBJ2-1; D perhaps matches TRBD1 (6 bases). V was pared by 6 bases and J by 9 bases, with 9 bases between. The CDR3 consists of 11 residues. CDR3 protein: CASRRGFEQFF. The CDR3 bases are TGTGCCAGCAGGAGGGGGTTTGAGCAGTTCTTC.

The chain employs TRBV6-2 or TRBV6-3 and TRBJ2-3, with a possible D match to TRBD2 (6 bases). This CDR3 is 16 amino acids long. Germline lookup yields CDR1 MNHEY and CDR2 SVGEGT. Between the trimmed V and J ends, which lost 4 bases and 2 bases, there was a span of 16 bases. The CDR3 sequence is CASSSPGLSHTDTQYF. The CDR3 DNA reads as TGTGCCAGCAGTTCACCGGGACTGTCTCACACAGATACGCAGTATTTT.

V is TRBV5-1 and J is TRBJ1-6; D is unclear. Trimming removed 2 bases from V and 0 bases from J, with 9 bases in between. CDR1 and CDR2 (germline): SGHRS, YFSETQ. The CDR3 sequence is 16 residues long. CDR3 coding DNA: TGCGCCAGCAGCTTCGAGGGTGGCTCCTATAATTCACCCCTCCACTTT. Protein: CASSFEGGSYNSPLHF.

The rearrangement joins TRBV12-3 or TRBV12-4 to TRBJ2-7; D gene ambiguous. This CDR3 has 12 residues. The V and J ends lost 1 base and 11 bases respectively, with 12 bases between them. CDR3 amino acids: CASSLGRWAKYF. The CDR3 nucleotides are TGTGCCAGCAGTTTAGGCAGGTGGGCGAAGTACTTC.

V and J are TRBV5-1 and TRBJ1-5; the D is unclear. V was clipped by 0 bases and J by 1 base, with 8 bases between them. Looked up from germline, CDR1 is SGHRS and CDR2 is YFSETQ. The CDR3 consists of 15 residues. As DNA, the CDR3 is TGCGCCAGCAGCTTGGGGCCGGGAAGCAATCAGCCCCAGCATTTT. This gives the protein CASSLGPGSNQPQHF.

The DNA for the CDR3 is TGTGCCACCAGTGACCCGCGGGGAAGCTCCTACAATGAGCAGTTCTTC. This gives the protein CATSDPRGSSYNEQFF. The chain recombines TRBV24-1 with TRBJ2-1; possibly TRBD2 for D (6 bases). Germline V lookup: CDR1 KGHDR, CDR2 SFDVKD. Trimming shortened V by 4 bases and J by 0 bases, and 12 bases separated the two germline ends. This CDR3 has 16 residues.

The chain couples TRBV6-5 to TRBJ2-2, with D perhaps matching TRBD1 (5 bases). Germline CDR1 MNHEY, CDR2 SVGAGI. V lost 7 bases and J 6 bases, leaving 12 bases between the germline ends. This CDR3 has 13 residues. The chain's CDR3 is CASTIVGAGELFF. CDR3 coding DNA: TGTGCCAGCACCATCGTAGGGGCCGGGGAGCTGTTTTTT.

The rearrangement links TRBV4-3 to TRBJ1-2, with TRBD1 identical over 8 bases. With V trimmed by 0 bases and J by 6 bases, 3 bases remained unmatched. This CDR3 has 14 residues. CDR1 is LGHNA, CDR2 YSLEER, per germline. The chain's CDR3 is CASSQDWTGNGYTF. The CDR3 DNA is TGCGCCAGCAGCCAAGACTGGACAGGGAATGGCTACACCTTC.

The CDR3 sequence is CASSALTSGSRYEQYF. Here the CDR3 DNA reads TGTGCCAGCAGCGCCCTAACTAGCGGGAGTCGCTACGAGCAGTACTTC. V is TRBV7-2 and J is TRBJ2-7; 11 bases align to TRBD2. Unmatched junction bases numbered 9, after V lost 5 bases and J lost 3 bases. The CDR3 length is 16 residues. Looked up from germline, CDR1 is SGHTA and CDR2 is FQGNSA.

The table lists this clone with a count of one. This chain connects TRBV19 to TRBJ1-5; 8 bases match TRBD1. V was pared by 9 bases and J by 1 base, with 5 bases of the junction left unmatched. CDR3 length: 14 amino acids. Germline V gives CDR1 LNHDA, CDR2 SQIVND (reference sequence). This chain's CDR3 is CASHQGASNQPQHF. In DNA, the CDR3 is TGTGCCAGCCACCAGGGGGCCAGCAATCAGCCCCAGCATTTT.

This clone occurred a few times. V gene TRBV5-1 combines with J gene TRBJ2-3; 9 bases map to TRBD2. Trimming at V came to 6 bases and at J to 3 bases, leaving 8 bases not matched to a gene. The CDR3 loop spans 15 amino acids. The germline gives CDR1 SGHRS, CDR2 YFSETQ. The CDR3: CASIVSGSGTDTQYF. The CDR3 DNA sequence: TGCGCCAGCATCGTTAGCGGGAGCGGTACAGATACGCAGTATTTT.

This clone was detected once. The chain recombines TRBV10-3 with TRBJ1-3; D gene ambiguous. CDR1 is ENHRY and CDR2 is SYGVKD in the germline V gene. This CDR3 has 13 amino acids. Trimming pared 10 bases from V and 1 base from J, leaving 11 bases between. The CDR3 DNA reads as TGTGCCACCCTAACGGGATCTGGAAACACCATATATTTT. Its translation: CATLTGSGNTIYF.

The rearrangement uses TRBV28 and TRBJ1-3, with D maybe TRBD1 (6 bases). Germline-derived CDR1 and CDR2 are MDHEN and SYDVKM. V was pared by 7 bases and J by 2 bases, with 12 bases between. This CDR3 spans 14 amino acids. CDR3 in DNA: TGTGCCAGCAACCCAGGGGCTACTGGAAACACCATATATTTT. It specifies CASNPGATGNTIYF. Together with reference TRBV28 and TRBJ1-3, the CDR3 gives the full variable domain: DVKVTQSSRYLVKRTGEKVFLECVQDMDHENMFWYRQDPGLGLRLIYFSYDVKMKEKGDIPEGYSVSREKKERFSLILESASTNQTSMYLCASNPGATGNTIYFGEGSWLTVV.

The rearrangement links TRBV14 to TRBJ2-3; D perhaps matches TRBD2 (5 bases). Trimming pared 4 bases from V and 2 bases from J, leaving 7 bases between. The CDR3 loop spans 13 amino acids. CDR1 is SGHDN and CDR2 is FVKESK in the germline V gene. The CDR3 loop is CASSRGLTDTQYF. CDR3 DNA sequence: TGTGCCAGCAGCCGCGGACTCACAGATACGCAGTATTTT.

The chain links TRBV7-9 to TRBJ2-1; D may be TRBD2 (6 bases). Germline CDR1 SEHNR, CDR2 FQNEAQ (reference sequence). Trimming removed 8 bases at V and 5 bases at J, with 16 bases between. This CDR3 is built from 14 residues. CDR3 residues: CASGISGGDNEQFF. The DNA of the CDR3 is TGTGCCAGCGGGATTAGCGGAGGGGACAATGAGCAGTTCTTC.

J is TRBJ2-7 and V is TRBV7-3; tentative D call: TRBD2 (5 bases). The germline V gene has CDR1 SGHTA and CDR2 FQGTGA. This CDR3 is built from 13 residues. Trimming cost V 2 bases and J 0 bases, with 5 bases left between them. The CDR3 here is CASSLDYSYEQYF. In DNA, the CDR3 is TGTGCCAGCAGCTTAGACTACTCCTACGAGCAGTACTTC.

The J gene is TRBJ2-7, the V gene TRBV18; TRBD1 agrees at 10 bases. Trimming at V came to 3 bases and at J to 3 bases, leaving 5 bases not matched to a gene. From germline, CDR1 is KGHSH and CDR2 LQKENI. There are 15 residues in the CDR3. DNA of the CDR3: TGTGCCAGCTCACCCGGGGGGACAGGGGTCTACGAGCAGTACTTC. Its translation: CASSPGGTGVYEQYF. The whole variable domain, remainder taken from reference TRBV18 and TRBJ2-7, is NAGVMQNPRHLVRRRGQEARLRCSPMKGHSHVYWYRQLPEEGLKFMVYLQKENIIDESGMPKERFSAEFPKEGPSILRIQQVVRGDSAAYFCASSPGGTGVYEQYFGPGTRLTVT.

The CDR3 loop reads CASSSHYFQGDGGYTF. CDR3 nucleotide sequence: TGTGCCAGCAGCTCACATTACTTCCAGGGCGATGGTGGCTACACCTTC. V gene TRBV7-2 combines with J gene TRBJ1-2; possibly TRBD1 for D (5 bases). Germline V gene data show CDR1 as SGHTA and CDR2 as FQGNSA. The length of the CDR3 is 16 residues. Trimming left V 4 bases short and J 7 bases short, with 22 bases between.